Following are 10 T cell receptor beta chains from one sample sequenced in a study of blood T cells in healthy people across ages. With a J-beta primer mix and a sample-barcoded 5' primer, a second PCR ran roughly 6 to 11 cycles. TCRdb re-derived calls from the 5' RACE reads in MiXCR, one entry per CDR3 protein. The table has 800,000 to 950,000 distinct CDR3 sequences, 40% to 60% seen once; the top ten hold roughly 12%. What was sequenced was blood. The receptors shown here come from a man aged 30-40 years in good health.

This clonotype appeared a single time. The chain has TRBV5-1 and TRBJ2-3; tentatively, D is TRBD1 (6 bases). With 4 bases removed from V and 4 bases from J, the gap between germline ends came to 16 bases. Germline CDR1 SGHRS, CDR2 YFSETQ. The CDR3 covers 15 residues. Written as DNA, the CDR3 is TGCGCCAGCAGCCCAGGGGCGACAAGACCAGATACGCAGTATTTT. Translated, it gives CASSPGATRPDTQYF.

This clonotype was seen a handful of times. CDR3 nucleotide sequence: TGTGCCCTTACCCTCGGACAGACCAACAATCAGCCCCAGCATTTT. This encodes CALTLGQTNNQPQHF. The V and J genes are TRBV30 and TRBJ1-5; D possibly corresponds to TRBD1 (6 bases). This CDR3 is built from 15 residues. Germline-derived CDR1 and CDR2 are GTSNPN and SVGIG (reference sequence). The ends were cut back, 8 bases at V and 3 bases at J, with 20 bases in the middle.

The CDR3 sequence: CASSSSSGSMGHEQYF. The CDR3 nucleotides read TGTGCCAGCAGCTCTTCTAGCGGGTCAATGGGCCACGAGCAGTACTTC. The rearrangement joins TRBV7-2 to TRBJ2-1, with 8 bases identical to TRBD2. The J call is doubtful: the DNA matches TRBJ2-7 better. Looked up from germline, CDR1 is SGHTA and CDR2 is FQGNSA. The CDR3 is 16 amino acids.

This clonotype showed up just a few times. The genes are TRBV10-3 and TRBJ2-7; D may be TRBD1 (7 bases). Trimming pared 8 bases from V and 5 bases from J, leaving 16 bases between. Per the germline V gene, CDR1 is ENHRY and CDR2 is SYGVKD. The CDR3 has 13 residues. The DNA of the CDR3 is TGTGCCATCTTGGAGGGGGCGGATAACGAGCAGTACTTC. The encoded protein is CAILEGADNEQYF.

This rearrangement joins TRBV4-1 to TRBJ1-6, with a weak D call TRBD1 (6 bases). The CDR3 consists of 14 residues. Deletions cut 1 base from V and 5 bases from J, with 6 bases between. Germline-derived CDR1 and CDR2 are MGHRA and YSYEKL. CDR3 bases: TGCGCCAGCAGCCAAGGGGACAATAATTCACCCCTCCACTTT. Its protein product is CASSQGDNNSPLHF.

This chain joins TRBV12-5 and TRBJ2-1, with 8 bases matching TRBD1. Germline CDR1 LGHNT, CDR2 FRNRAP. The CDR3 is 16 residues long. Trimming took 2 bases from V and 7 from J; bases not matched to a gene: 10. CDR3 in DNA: TGTGCTAGTGGTTTGACGGACAGGGTCGGTGGAAATGAGCAGTTCTTC. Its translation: CASGLTDRVGGNEQFF. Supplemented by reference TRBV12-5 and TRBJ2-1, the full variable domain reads DARVTQTPRHKVTEMGQEVTMRCQPILGHNTVFWYRQTMMQGLELLAYFRNRAPLDDSGMPKDRFSAEMPDATLATLKIQPSEPRDSAVYFCASGLTDRVGGNEQFFGPGTRLTVL.

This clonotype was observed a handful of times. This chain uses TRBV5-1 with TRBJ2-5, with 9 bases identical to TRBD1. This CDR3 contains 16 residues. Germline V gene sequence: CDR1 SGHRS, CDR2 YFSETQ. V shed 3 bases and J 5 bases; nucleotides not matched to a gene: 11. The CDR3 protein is CASSSATGGAFETQYF. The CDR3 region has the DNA TGCGCCAGCAGCTCGGCGACAGGGGGTGCATTCGAGACCCAGTACTTC.

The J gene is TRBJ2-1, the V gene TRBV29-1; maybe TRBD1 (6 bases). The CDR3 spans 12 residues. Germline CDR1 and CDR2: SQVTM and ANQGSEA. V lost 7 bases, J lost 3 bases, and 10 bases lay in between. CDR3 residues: CSGDNFYNEQFF. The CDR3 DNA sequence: TGCAGCGGGGACAATTTCTACAATGAGCAGTTCTTC.

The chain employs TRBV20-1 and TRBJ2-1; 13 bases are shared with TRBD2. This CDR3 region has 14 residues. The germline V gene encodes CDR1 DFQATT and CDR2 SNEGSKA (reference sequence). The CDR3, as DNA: TGCAGCCCCAGGGGGACTAGCGGGGAGAATGAGCAGTTCTTC. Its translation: CSPRGTSGENEQFF.

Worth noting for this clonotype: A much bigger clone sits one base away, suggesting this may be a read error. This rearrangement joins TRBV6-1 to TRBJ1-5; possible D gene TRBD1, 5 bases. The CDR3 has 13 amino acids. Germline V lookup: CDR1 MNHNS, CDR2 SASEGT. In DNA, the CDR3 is TGTACCAGCAGTCAGGGACCGCCTGGGACCCAGCATTTT. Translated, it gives CTSSQGPPGTQHF.